The sequence of this T cell receptor beta chain was determined in a study of blood T cell repertoires in COVID-19. About the research overall: Material from acute and convalescent COVID-19 was sourced from the United States, Italy and Spain. PBMCs, B-cell-depleted T cells, or T cells were the source of the cDNA or gDNA that made up the material.

Germline V gives CDR1 SGHDT, CDR2 YYEEEE. The CDR3 contains 14 residues. V dropped 0 bases and J dropped 4 bases, with 8 bases sitting between them. Methods used by the authors: Using reference gene primer amplification, nucleated cell counts were estimated. Assay: immunoSEQ multiplex PCR; the TCRdb copy retains only in-frame clones and omits some. That table supplies the V and J calls and clone size; D and trimming were determined from the DNA. The table shows 200,000 to 250,000 clones, with roughly nine tenths occurring only once. This sequence joins TRBV5-6 and TRBJ1-5; D is undetermined. Sequencing input: peripheral blood. The TCR sequence derives from a man aged 40-49 years with active or convalescent COVID-19. The CDR3 reads CASSLGVTNQPQHF. In DNA, the CDR3 is TGTGCCAGCAGCTTGGGCGTAACGAATCAGCCCCAGCATTTT.